This T cell receptor beta chain is drawn from a study of siplizumab effects on memory and regulatory T cells. General observations from the study: Confirmation that proliferating Tregs from siplizumab cultures had suppressive function was not obtained. Assignment to unstimulated subsets succeeded for only a minor fraction of the alloreactive clones. For mappable alloreactive CD4+ clones, the mean Treg-derived fraction was roughly 70% with siplizumab and about 26% in controls.

Comment on this clone: Its target is unknown.

The CDR3 covers 14 residues. Trimming took off 5 bases at V and 1 base at J, with 12 bases between the two ends. CDR1 is SEHNR and CDR2 is FQNEAQ in the germline V gene (reference sequence). Profiling relied on immunoSEQ multiplex PCR, and the TCRdb table lists in-frame clones only, not all of them. The sample includes over 65,000 clones, roughly 94% of them seen just once. Source material: CD8+ T cells sorted from blood. The chain has TRBV7-9 and TRBJ2-7; D gene uncertain. The sequence was collected from a human donor in good health. The CDR3, as DNA: TGTGCCAGCAGCCCCGTAGGGATATCCTACGAGCAGTACTTC. It translates to CASSPVGISYEQYF.